The rows below give T cell receptor beta chains drawn from one sample of a study of T-cell reconstitution after alpha-beta-depleted transplantation in children. TCRdb itself ran the PCR reads through MiXCR, one entry per CDR3 protein. The data show about 400,000 distinct CDR3 sequences, 20% seen once. The sample in question was PBMCs from the stem cell graft donor, obtained from the stem cell graft. Receptor source: a human donor who donated a stem cell graft to a child with acute myeloid leukemia. The conserved cysteine and the conserved F or W are not part of the CDR3 here. The order of the fields is J gene, V gene, CDR3 protein.

TRBJ2-7 | TRBV20-1 | SASLHADEQY
TRBJ2-7 | TRBV29-1 | SVTNTGEQY
TRBJ2-7 | TRBV28 | ASSRGQDYEQY
TRBJ2-1 | TRBV20-1 | SAARLAVSIDEQF
TRBJ2-2 | TRBV29-1 | SIGTGTNTGELF
TRBJ2-3 | TRBV20-1 | SAGGLIAGGPGTDTQY
TRBJ2-1 | TRBV27 | ASSRQRANEQF
TRBJ2-7 | TRBV20-1 | SASTNYGSYEQY
TRBJ2-7 | TRBV6-1 | ASTKLGTDEQY
TRBJ2-3 | TRBV20-1 | SAIRGSGADTQY
TRBJ1-5 | TRBV20-1 | SAREPRVRQPQH
TRBJ2-1 | TRBV28 | ASSSLLVRGLNEQF
TRBJ1-5 | TRBV28 | ASSLQGPNQPQH
TRBJ2-6 | TRBV12-3/TRBV12-4 | ASSLRTGANVLT
TRBJ2-2 | TRBV12-3/TRBV12-4 | ASSLGHNTGELF
TRBJ2-2 | TRBV29-1 | SIDEANTGELF
TRBJ1-1 | TRBV7-9 | ASSLGMGSVTEAF
TRBJ1-1 | TRBV29-1 | RSGDTEAF
TRBJ2-3 | TRBV12-3/TRBV12-4 | ASRPRGITDTQY
TRBJ2-1 | TRBV9 | ASSVVGAGGPFYNEQF
TRBJ1-1 | TRBV12-3/TRBV12-4 | ASSLLSGGNTEAF
TRBJ1-3 | TRBV20-1 | SARQGSGNTIY
TRBJ2-7 | TRBV20-1 | SARGVEQY
TRBJ1-1 | TRBV6-1 | ASSELTGGTEAF
TRBJ2-2 | TRBV28 | ASRQLAASGELF
TRBJ2-5 | TRBV20-1 | SARDPLGGAQETQY
TRBJ2-5 | TRBV29-1 | SVEGGKYQETQY
TRBJ1-5 | TRBV11-2 | ASSFNTNQPQH
TRBJ2-7 | TRBV12-3/TRBV12-4 | ASRFPLSSEQY
TRBJ2-5 | TRBV20-1 | SASGSAGVLETQY
TRBJ1-2 | TRBV29-1 | SVVGGAYGYT
TRBJ2-2 | TRBV5-1 | ASSTRTTGELF
TRBJ2-1 | TRBV7-9 | ASSLESASGSGEQF
TRBJ2-7 | TRBV7-2 | ASSTHSTASYEQY
TRBJ1-1 | TRBV20-1 | SATDSMNTEAF
TRBJ2-3 | TRBV12-3/TRBV12-4 | ASGRLDTQY
TRBJ1-5 | TRBV12-3/TRBV12-4 | ASSPDGVSNQPQH
TRBJ2-7 | TRBV6-5 | ASSYSTLEPHYEQY
TRBJ2-4 | TRBV28 | ASSIAKNIQY
TRBJ2-1 | TRBV27 | ASSRDYRYNEQF
TRBJ2-5 | TRBV7-6 | ASTPRWRAAETQY
TRBJ2-1 | TRBV20-1 | SAHRTSGGDEQF
TRBJ2-1 | TRBV28 | ASSRRLAGARDEQF
TRBJ2-3 | TRBV11-2 | ASSEKGTLSTDTQY
TRBJ2-2 | TRBV12-3/TRBV12-4 | ASSLVQRPGELF
TRBJ1-2 | TRBV29-1 | SAGMDRGYGYGYT
TRBJ2-1 | TRBV4-3 | ASSQDYTGLAGESDEQF
TRBJ2-3 | TRBV20-1 | SAPSGRGGDTQY
TRBJ2-5 | TRBV7-2 | ASSLVLGETQY
TRBJ2-7 | TRBV28 | ASSDRGLRYEQY
TRBJ2-7 | TRBV7-2 | ASSLAGPSSYEQY
TRBJ2-1 | TRBV6-2/TRBV6-3 | ASSYAVTSGSEQF
TRBJ2-3 | TRBV15 | ATSRGTGAQY
TRBJ2-5 | TRBV4-1 | ASSHPQETQY
TRBJ2-3 | TRBV24-1 | ATSGRTYTDTQY
TRBJ2-7 | TRBV28 | ASIPSLAGNYEQY
TRBJ2-7 | TRBV7-6 | ASSSPGTKSYEQY
TRBJ2-2 | TRBV15 | ATSREGVAVRPTGELF
TRBJ2-5 | TRBV4-2 | ASSRQGEGETQY
TRBJ1-1 | TRBV29-1 | SVATGTGNTEAF